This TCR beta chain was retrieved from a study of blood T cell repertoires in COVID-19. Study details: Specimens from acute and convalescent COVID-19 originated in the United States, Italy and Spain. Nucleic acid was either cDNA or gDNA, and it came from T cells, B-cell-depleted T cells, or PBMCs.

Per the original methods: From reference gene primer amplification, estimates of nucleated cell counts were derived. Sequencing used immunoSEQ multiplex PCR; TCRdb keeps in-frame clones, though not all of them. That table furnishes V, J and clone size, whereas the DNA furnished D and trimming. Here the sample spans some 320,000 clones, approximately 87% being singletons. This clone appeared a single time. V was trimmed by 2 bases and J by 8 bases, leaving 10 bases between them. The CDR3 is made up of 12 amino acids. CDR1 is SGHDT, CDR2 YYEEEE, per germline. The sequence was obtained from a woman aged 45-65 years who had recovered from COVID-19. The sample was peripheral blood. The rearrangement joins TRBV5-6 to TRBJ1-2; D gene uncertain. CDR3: CASSFGPSGYTF. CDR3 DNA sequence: TGTGCCAGCAGCTTTGGGCCTTCCGGCTACACCTTC.